This TCR beta chain was found in a study of identical twins. Germline V gives CDR1 MNHEY, CDR2 SVGEGT. The CDR3 sequence is 15 residues long. Trimming took off 7 bases at V and 0 bases at J, with 13 bases between the two ends. Study-level results: Analyses of zero insertions could be partly confounded by invariant MAIT and iNKT cells.

It was template switching that added a universal primer site, and there were unique molecular identifiers on the cDNA. MiXCR, run by TCRdb on the 5' RACE reads, gives a single entry per CDR3 protein. The table includes roughly 690,000 distinct CDR3 sequences, around 20% detected once. Concerning this clonotype: Antigen unknown.

These data were also reused for a study on T cells expressing NK-cell markers. Turning to that study: Most of the eight sequenced donors tested HCMV-seropositive; one tested seronegative. In a few donors, dominant clonotypes made up roughly 28.3-65% of CD3+CD56-NKG2C+ cells.

This clonotype was obtained from a woman between 18 and 29 years old in good health. The material sequenced was PBMCs. The J gene is TRBJ1-3, the V gene TRBV6-2 or TRBV6-3, with D unclear. The CDR3 here is CASIQDLSSGNTIYF. CDR3 sequence (DNA): TGTGCCAGCATCCAAGACTTAAGCTCTGGAAACACCATATATTTT.